This TCR beta chain was observed in a study of T-cell reconstitution after alpha-beta-depleted transplantation in children. Study-level results: Reportedly, only several hundred clones from non-depleted graft cells drove alpha-beta T-cell counts at about two months. Newly produced T cells mostly provided counts and TCRbeta diversity after one year, as hyperexpanded clones declined. After transplant, high TCRbeta diversity at day 60 in some patients arose from surviving recipient T cells and thymic progenitors.

Comments on this clonotype: The antigen is not known.

Using unique molecular identifiers, the investigators prepared the TCRbeta library. MiXCR was run by TCRdb on the PCR reads, yielding one entry per CDR3 protein. This table holds more than 500,000 distinct CDR3 sequences, around 10% found once. The sample was PBMCs, mostly from graft donor cells, taken 180 days after TCRalphabeta/CD19-depleted stem cell transplant. This sequence was found in a female patient aged 2-9 years who had a stem cell transplant for aplastic anemia, so the T cells may come from the graft donor.

The CDR3 sequence: CASSLAPSGRAWEQFF. The CDR3 nucleotides read TGTGCCAGCAGCTTAGCACCTAGCGGGAGGGCCTGGGAGCAGTTCTTC. This sequence joins TRBV7-8 and TRBJ2-1, with 12 bases identical to TRBD2. The trim removed 0 bases at V and 10 bases at J, leaving 7 bases unmatched. CDR1 and CDR2 from the germline V gene are SGHVS and FQNEAQ. CDR3 length: 16 residues.